One sample yielded the 14 T cell receptor beta chains listed below, sequenced in a study of T cell responses to AZD1222 COVID-19 vaccine. Some clones are missing from TCRdb's copy, which holds only in-frame ones; the method was immunoSEQ multiplex PCR. Here the sample spans more than 95,000 clones, around 89% being singletons. This specimen was peripheral blood, taken 28 days after the second AZD1222 dose. These receptors were taken from an adult who received the AZD1222 COVID-19 vaccine.

The chain has TRBV10-3 and TRBJ1-1; D uncertain. The ends were cut back, 2 bases at V and 0 bases at J, with 4 bases in the middle. CDR3 size: 13 residues. Germline CDR1 and CDR2: ENHRY and SYGVKD. The chain's CDR3 is CAISEHMNTEAFF. CDR3 bases: TGTGCCATCAGTGAGCATATGAACACTGAAGCTTTCTTT.

CDR3 residues: CASSLVRQTYEQYF. The CDR3 coding sequence is TGTGCCAGCAGCTTAGTTCGACAGACCTACGAGCAGTACTTC. The rearrangement joins TRBV11-2 to TRBJ2-7; D might be TRBD1 (5 bases). This CDR3 contains 14 residues. Germline CDR1 SGHAT, CDR2 FQNNGV. V was trimmed by 1 base and J by 2 bases, leaving 9 bases between them.

This chain joins TRBV5-6 and TRBJ1-2; D call uncertain. CDR1 is SGHDT, CDR2 YYEEEE, per germline. There are 14 residues in the CDR3. V was pared by 3 bases and J by 8 bases, with 17 bases between. The CDR3 nucleotides read TGTGCCAGCAGCTGGGCGTCCGGCCCGGAGGGCTACACCTTC. This gives the protein CASSWASGPEGYTF. Filled out from reference TRBV5-6 and TRBJ1-2, the complete variable domain reads DAGVTQSPTHLIKTRGQQVTLRCSPKSGHDTVSWYQQALGQGPQFIFQYYEEEERQRGNFPDRFSGHQFPNYSSELNVNALLLGDSALYLCASSWASGPEGYTFGSGTRLTVV.

The J gene is TRBJ1-1, the V gene TRBV15; possibly TRBD1 for D (5 bases). V lost 6 bases and J 5 bases, leaving 16 bases between the germline ends. The germline gives CDR1 LNHNV, CDR2 YYDKDF (reference sequence). The CDR3 length is 14 residues. The CDR3 DNA sequence: TGTGCCACCAGGGACCGGGACGGGGATACTGAAGCTTTCTTT. Protein product: CATRDRDGDTEAFF.

V gene TRBV30 combines with J gene TRBJ1-4; a possible D gene is TRBD1 (6 bases). Per germline, CDR1 GTSNPN and CDR2 SVGIG (reference sequence). Between the trimmed V and J ends, which lost 5 bases and 8 bases, there was a span of 15 bases. The CDR3 sequence is 13 residues long. The CDR3 DNA reads TGTGCCTGGGCCTTACAGGGAGGCGAAAAACTGTTTTTT. The encoded protein is CAWALQGGEKLFF.

The gene calls are TRBV28 and TRBJ2-2; 10 bases agree with TRBD1. The J segment lost 8 bases and the V segment lost 6 bases, leaving 12 bases of the junction unmatched. The CDR3 is 16 amino acids. CDR1 is MDHEN, CDR2 SYDVKM, per germline. This CDR3 reads CASSPGDRGRTGELFF. In DNA form, the CDR3 reads TGTGCCAGCAGCCCGGGGGACAGGGGTCGGACGGGGGAGCTGTTTTTT.

This clone appeared once. CDR3 DNA: TGCGCCAGCAGCCTGGGACAGGGACCCTACGAGCAGTACTTC. This gives the protein CASSLGQGPYEQYF. V usage is TRBV5-1 and J usage is TRBJ2-7, with TRBD1 identical over 9 bases. There are 14 residues in the CDR3. V lost 4 bases to trimming and J lost 2 bases; unmatched junction nucleotides: 4. Per germline, CDR1 SGHRS and CDR2 YFSETQ.

The genes are TRBV30 and TRBJ2-5, with D tentatively TRBD1 (6 bases). Deletions cut 5 bases from V and 7 bases from J, with 17 bases between. The germline V gene has CDR1 GTSNPN and CDR2 SVGIG (reference sequence). The CDR3 spans 13 residues. CDR3 loop: CAWALTGQSTQYF. The CDR3 DNA sequence: TGTGCCTGGGCTTTGACAGGACAATCGACCCAGTACTTC.

The chain employs TRBV27 and TRBJ1-1, with D possibly matching TRBD1 (5 bases). Trimming removed 6 bases from V and 6 bases from J, with 14 bases in between. The CDR3 runs 13 residues. Germline loops: CDR1 MNHEY, CDR2 SMNVEV (reference sequence). CDR3 region: CASREGRSSEAFF. Here the CDR3 DNA reads TGTGCCAGCAGGGAGGGGCGGAGTTCTGAAGCTTTCTTT.

This chain uses TRBV5-1 with TRBJ2-2; 8 bases match TRBD1. J lost 8 bases, V lost 4 bases, and 16 bases had no gene match. This CDR3 spans 17 amino acids. Per germline, CDR1 SGHRS and CDR2 YFSETQ. The CDR3 sequence is CASSPGPGQGAAGELFF. The CDR3 DNA is TGCGCCAGCAGCCCCGGGCCTGGACAGGGTGCGGCTGGGGAGCTGTTTTTT.

The V gene is TRBV7-8, the J gene TRBJ2-7, with 13 bases identical to TRBD2. The CDR3 sequence is 16 residues long. Germline CDR1 and CDR2: SGHVS and FQNEAQ. V shed 1 base, J shed 3 bases, and the junction held 3 bases outside the gene matches. The CDR3 region has the DNA TGTGCCAGCAGCTTAGGGACTAGCGGGAGTGGCTACGAGCAGTACTTC. Protein product: CASSLGTSGSGYEQYF. Combining the CDR3 with reference TRBV7-8 and TRBJ2-7 gives the whole variable domain GAGVSQSPRYKVAKRGQDVALRCDPISGHVSLFWYQQALGQGPEFLTYFQNEAQLDKSGLPSDRFFAERPEGSVSTLKIQRTQQEDSAVYLCASSLGTSGSGYEQYFGPGTRLTVT.

The chain carries TRBV4-1 and TRBJ2-2; a weak D match, TRBD1 (5 bases). This CDR3 spans 15 amino acids. The germline V gene encodes CDR1 MGHRA and CDR2 YSYEKL. With 4 bases removed from V and 2 bases from J, the gap between germline ends came to 11 bases. The DNA of the CDR3 is TGCGCCAGCAGCCCGCTTAGGGGAAACACCGGGGAGCTGTTTTTT. This sequence encodes CASSPLRGNTGELFF.

The V and J genes are TRBV11-3 and TRBJ2-5, with D uncertain. Trimming cost V 5 bases and J 2 bases, with 15 bases left between them. The CDR3 covers 15 residues. In germline, CDR1 is SGHNT, CDR2 YENEEA. This CDR3 is CASSGYATAQETQYF. The CDR3 DNA follows: TGTGCCAGCAGCGGGTACGCGACGGCACAAGAGACCCAGTACTTC.

The V gene is TRBV27, the J gene TRBJ2-1; no clear D gene. Trimming took 3 bases from V and 4 from J, leaving 7 bases between them. This CDR3 has 13 residues. Germline lookup yields CDR1 MNHEY and CDR2 SMNVEV (reference sequence). CDR3: CASSFVGYNEQFF. The CDR3 DNA reads TGTGCCAGCAGTTTCGTCGGTTACAATGAGCAGTTCTTC.